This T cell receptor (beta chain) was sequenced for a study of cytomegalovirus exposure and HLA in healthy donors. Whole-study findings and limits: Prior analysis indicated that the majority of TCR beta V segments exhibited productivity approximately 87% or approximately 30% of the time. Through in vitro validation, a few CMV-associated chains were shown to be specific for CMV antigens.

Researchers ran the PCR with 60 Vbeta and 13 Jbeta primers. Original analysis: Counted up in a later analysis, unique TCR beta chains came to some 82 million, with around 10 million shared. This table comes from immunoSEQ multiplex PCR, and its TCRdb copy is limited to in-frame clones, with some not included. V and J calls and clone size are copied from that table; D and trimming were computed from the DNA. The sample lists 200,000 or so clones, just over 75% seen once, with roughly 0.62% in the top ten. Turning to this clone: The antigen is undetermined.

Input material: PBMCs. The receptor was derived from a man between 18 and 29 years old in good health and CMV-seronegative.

The CDR3 loop reads CAWMRKLGTDTQYF. CDR3 in DNA: TGTGCCTGGATGAGGAAGCTAGGCACAGATACGCAGTATTTT. This chain connects TRBV30 to TRBJ2-3; D unresolved. This CDR3 spans 14 amino acids. Germline V gene data show CDR1 as GTSNPN and CDR2 as SVGIG (reference sequence). Trimming cost V 4 bases and J 1 base, with 12 bases left between them.